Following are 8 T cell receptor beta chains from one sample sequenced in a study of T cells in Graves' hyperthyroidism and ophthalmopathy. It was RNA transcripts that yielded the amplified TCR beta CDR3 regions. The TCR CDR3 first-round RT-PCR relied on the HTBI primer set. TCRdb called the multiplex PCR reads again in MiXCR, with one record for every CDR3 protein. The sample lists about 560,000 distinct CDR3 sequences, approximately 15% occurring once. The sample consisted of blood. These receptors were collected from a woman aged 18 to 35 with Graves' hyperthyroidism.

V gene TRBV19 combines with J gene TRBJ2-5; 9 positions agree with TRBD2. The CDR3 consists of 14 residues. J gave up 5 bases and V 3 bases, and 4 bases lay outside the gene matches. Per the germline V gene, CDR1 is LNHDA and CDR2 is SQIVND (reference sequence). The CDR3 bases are TGTGCCAGTAGTATGATGGCGGGGGGGGAGACCCAGTACTTC. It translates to CASSMMAGGETQYF.

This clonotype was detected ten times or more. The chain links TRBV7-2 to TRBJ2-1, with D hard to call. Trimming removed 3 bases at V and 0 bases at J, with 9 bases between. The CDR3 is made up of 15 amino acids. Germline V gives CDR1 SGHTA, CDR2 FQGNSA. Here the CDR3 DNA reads TGTGCCAGCAGCTTCAGGAAGAGCTCCTACAATGAGCAGTTCTTC. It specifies CASSFRKSSYNEQFF.

The CDR3 DNA is TGTGCCAGCAGCGACCCGGGACCAGCGGGGGAGGACTCCTACGAGCAGTACTTC. This gives the protein CASSDPGPAGEDSYEQYF. The V gene is TRBV2, the J gene TRBJ2-7, with 8 bases fitting TRBD2. This CDR3 has 18 residues. J gave up 0 bases and V 6 bases, and 16 bases lay outside the gene matches. Germline V gives CDR1 SNHLY, CDR2 FYNNEI.

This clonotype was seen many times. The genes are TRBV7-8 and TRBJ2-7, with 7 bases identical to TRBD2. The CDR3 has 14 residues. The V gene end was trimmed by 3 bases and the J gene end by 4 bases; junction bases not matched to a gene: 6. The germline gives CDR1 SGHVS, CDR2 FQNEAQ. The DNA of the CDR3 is TGTGCCAGCAGCTTTTTAGCGGGCGAATACGAGCAGTACTTC. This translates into CASSFLAGEYEQYF.

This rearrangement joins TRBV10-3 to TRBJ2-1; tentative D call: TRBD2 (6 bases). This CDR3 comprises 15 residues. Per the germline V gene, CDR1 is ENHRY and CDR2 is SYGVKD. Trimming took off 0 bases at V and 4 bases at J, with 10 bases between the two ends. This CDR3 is CAISESDSGYNEQFF. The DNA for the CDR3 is TGTGCCATCAGTGAGTCTGATAGCGGATACAATGAGCAGTTCTTC.

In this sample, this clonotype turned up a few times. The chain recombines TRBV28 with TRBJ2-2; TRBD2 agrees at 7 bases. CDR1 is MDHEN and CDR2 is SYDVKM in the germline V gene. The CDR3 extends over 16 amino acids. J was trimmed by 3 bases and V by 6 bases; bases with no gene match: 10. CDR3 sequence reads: CASRFGGRAYTGELFF. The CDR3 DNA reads TGTGCCAGCAGATTTGGAGGGAGGGCCTACACCGGGGAGCTGTTTTTT.

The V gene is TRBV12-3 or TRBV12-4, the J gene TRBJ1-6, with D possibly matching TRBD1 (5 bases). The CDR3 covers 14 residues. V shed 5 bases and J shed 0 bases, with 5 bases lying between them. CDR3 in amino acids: CASSGGSYNSPLHF. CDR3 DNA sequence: TGTGCCAGCAGTGGGGGCTCCTATAATTCACCCCTCCACTTT.

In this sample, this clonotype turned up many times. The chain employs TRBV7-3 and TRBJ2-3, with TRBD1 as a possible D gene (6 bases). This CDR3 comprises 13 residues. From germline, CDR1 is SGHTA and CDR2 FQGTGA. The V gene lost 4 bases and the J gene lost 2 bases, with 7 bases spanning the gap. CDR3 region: CASSWTDTDTQYF. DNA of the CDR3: TGTGCCAGCAGCTGGACAGACACAGATACGCAGTATTTT. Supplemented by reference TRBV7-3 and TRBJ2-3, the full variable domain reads GAGVSQTPSNKVTEKGKYVELRCDPISGHTALYWYRQSLGQGPEFLIYFQGTGAADDSGLPNDRFFAVRPEGSVSTLKIQRTERGDSAVYLCASSWTDTDTQYFGPGTRLTVL.